The entry below describes one TCR beta chain. Its antigen is not identified. This entry belongs to a study of regulatory T cells. Study-wide results and caveats: In CD3G-deficient patients, conventional CD4+ T cells were enriched for hydrophobic CDR3 residues at positions 6 and 7. Regulatory T cells showed the strongest V-J pair restriction and V/J gene skewing among patient repertoires.

The primer mix had 52 TRBV and 13 TRBJ primers. Using immunoSEQ multiplex PCR, the repertoire was profiled, and TCRdb retains in-frame clones only, with some absent. The sample consists of about 18,000 clones, approximately 80% of them appearing once. This receptor was identified in a person aged 30-39 years with CD3G deficiency. What was sequenced was conventional CD4+ T cells sorted from blood.

CDR3: CSARDRETQYF. The DNA for the CDR3 is TGCAGTGCTAGAGATCGGGAGACCCAGTACTTC. This chain connects TRBV20-1 to TRBJ2-5, with D uncertain. Trimming stripped 0 bases from V and 5 bases from J, with 4 bases between. The V gene's germline CDR1 is DFQATT and CDR2 SNEGSKA (reference sequence). This CDR3 contains 11 residues.